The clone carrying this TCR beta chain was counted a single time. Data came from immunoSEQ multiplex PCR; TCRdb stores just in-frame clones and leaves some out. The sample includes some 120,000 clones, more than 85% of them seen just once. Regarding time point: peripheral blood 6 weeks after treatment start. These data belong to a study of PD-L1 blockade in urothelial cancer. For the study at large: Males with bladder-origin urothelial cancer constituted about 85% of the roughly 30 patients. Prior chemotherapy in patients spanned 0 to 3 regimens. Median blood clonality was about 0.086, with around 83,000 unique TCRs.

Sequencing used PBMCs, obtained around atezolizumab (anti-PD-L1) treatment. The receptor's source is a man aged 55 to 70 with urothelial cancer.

The CDR3 coding sequence is TGTGCCAGCAGCCCCAAGGGGTACACTGAAGCTTTCTTT. Its protein is CASSPKGYTEAFF. The V call is TRBV7-2, the J call TRBJ1-1; TRBD1 is a possible D gene (5 bases). V lost 5 bases and J 3 bases, leaving 10 bases between the germline ends. Germline assignment: CDR1 SGHTA and CDR2 FQGNSA. CDR3 size: 13 residues.